This T cell receptor beta chain is drawn from a study of T cells in pancreatic ductal adenocarcinoma. Germline CDR1 is SNHLY and CDR2 is FYNNEI. The junction had 15 bases not matched to a gene; V was cut back by 4 bases and J by 5 bases. There are 18 residues in the CDR3. Study-wide findings and caveats: The resected cohort was biased toward the minority with early-stage disease. Mean clonality was about 0.11 in tumors and about 0.079 in blood, not significantly different. Unique clonotypes were around 8-fold more numerous in blood than in tumor. Tumors hold more CD45RO+ effector T cells, which may bias toward lower diversity.

Surgery without prior neoadjuvant therapy was the treatment of the selected pancreatic ductal adenocarcinoma patients. In regard to this clone: Its target is unknown.

TCRdb's table, derived via immunoSEQ multiplex PCR, lists solely in-frame clones and lacks some. Here the sample spans 7,500 to 9,500 clones, nearly 90% being singletons. The J gene is TRBJ2-4, the V gene TRBV2, with TRBD2 identical over 9 bases. The specimen sequenced was PBMCs. The clonotype was recovered from a human donor with pancreatic ductal adenocarcinoma. As DNA, the CDR3 is TGTGCCAGCAGTGGTGGGGTGAGGCGGGGGGGCATCCAAAACATTCAGTACTTC. The encoded protein is CASSGGVRRGGIQNIQYF.